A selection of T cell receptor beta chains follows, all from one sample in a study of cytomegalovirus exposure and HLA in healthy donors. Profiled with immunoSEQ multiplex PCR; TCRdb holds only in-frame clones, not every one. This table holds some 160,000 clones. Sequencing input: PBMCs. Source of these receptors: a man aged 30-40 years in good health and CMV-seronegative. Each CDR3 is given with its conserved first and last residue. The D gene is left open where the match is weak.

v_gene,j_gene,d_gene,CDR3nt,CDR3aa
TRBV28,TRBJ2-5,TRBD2,TGTGCCAGCAGGAAAGGCGCTAGCGGGAGGTGGGGGGAGACCCAGTACTTC,CASRKGASGRWGETQYF
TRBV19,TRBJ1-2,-,TGTGCCAGTAGTATTCGACGGGTCCTAGGCTACACCTTC,CASSIRRVLGYTF
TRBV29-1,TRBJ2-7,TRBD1,TGCAGCGTTGAAGATAGTAGGACAGGGGACAACAGCGAGCAGTACTTC,CSVEDSRTGDNSEQYF
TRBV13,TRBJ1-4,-,TGTGCCAGCAGGGATTACGGTGGGGGAGGAGAAAAACTGTTTTTT,CASRDYGGGGEKLFF
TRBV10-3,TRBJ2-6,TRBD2,TGTGCCATCGGGAGACTAGCTTTTGGGGCCAACGTCCTGACTTTC,CAIGRLAFGANVLTF
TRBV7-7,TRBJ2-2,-,TGTGCCAGCAGCACGGGGCCGGGAGAAGTCGGGGAGCTGTTTTTT,CASSTGPGEVGELFF
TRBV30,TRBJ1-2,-,TGTGCCTGGAGGGACGAAGACAGGACGAATAACTATGGCTACACCTTC,CAWRDEDRTNNYGYTF
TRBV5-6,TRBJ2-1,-,TGTGCCAGCAGCTTGGCCCCGGGCTCCTACAATGAGCAGTTCTTC,CASSLAPGSYNEQFF
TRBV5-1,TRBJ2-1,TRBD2,TGCGCCAGCAGCTCGAGGACTAGCGGGAGGGCCACGGATCTAATGGGTTTAGACCGGCAGTTCTTC,CASSSRTSGRATDLMGLDRQFF
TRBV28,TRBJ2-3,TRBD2,TGTGCCAGCAGTTATCTAGCGGGGGCCCAGGATACGCAGTATTTT,CASSYLAGAQDTQYF
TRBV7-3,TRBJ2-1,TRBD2,TGTGCCAGCAGCCAGGCTAGCGGATCCTACAATGAGCAGTTCTTC,CASSQASGSYNEQFF
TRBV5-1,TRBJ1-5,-,TGCGCCAGCAGCTTGGCCCCGGGTGAGGAGCCCCAGCATTTT,CASSLAPGEEPQHF
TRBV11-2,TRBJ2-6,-,TGTGCCAGCAGCTTTAGACACGCCCCGGGGGCCAACGTCCTGACTTTC,CASSFRHAPGANVLTF
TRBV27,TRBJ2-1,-,TGTGCCAGCAGTTTATCGGTTGGTGACACATACAATGAGCAGTTCTTC,CASSLSVGDTYNEQFF
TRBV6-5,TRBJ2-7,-,TGTGCCAGCAGTTCGGCCTACGAGCAGTACTTC,CASSSAYEQYF
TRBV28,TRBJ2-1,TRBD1,TGTGCCAGCAGTCCGATAAGGCAGACAGGGGGACCCAATGAGCAGTTCTTC,CASSPIRQTGGPNEQFF
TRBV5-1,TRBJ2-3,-,TGCGCCAGCAGCTTGTACCGGGACACAGATACGCAGTATTTT,CASSLYRDTDTQYF
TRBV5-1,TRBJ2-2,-,TGCGCCAGCAGCTTGCAGGGGAGCGGGGAGCTGTTTTTT,CASSLQGSGELFF
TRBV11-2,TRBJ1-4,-,TGTGCCAGCAGCCCAACGCAGGGTTCGTACGAAAAACTGTTTTTT,CASSPTQGSYEKLFF
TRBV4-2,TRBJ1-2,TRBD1,TGTGCCAGCAGCCTAGACAGGGGGCAGAATGGCTACACCTTC,CASSLDRGQNGYTF
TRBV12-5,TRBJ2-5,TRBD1,TGTGCTAGTGGTCCAAGAGGGGGCCCTGTGGAGACCCAGTACTTC,CASGPRGGPVETQYF
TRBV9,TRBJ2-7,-,TGTGCCAGCAGCGTATACGACGGGAGCCGAGCCGAGCAGTACTTC,CASSVYDGSRAEQYF
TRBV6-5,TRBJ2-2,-,TGTGCCAGCAGTTACCCCCGAGAGTCGAACACCGGGGAGCTGTTTTTT,CASSYPRESNTGELFF
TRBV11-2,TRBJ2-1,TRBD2,TGTGCCAGCAGCTTCTCTAGCGGGAGGATCAGCTACAATGAGCAGTTCTTC,CASSFSSGRISYNEQFF
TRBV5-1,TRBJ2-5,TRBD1,TGCGCCAGCAGCTTAGACAGGGGGCGCGACGAGACCCAGTACTTC,CASSLDRGRDETQYF
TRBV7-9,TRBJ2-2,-,TGTGCCAGCAGCCCCCGCGGGGAGCTGTTTTTT,CASSPRGELFF
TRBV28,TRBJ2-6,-,TGTGCCAGCAGTTTATGCAGGGAAGAAGGCTCTGGGGCCAACGTCCTGACTTTC,CASSLCREEGSGANVLTF
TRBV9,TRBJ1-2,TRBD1,TGTGCCAGCAGCGTAGCCGCAGGGGGCCTCTATGGCTACACCTTC,CASSVAAGGLYGYTF